This paragraph covers one T cell receptor (beta chain) sequence. This entry belongs to a study of breast tumors, draining lymph nodes, adjacent tissues. TCRdb re-called the multiplex PCR reads through MiXCR, storing one row per CDR3 protein. The table shows 150,000 to 200,000 distinct CDR3 sequences, with roughly 29% occurring only once. Samples came from axillary lymph nodes draining the breast cancer. Germline V gene sequence: CDR1 SGHNT, CDR2 YYREEE (reference sequence). V shed 2 bases and J shed 8 bases, with 13 bases lying between them. CDR3 length: 14 amino acids. The clonotype originates from a female donor with breast cancer. Some clones in this sample may be carry-over from other donors' samples. The chain has TRBV5-4 and TRBJ1-4; D is unclear. The sequenced material came from axillary lymph node tissue. DNA of the CDR3: TGTGCCAGCAGCTTAGGAACAGCGTCCGAAAAACTGTTTTTT. Its protein is CASSLGTASEKLFF.